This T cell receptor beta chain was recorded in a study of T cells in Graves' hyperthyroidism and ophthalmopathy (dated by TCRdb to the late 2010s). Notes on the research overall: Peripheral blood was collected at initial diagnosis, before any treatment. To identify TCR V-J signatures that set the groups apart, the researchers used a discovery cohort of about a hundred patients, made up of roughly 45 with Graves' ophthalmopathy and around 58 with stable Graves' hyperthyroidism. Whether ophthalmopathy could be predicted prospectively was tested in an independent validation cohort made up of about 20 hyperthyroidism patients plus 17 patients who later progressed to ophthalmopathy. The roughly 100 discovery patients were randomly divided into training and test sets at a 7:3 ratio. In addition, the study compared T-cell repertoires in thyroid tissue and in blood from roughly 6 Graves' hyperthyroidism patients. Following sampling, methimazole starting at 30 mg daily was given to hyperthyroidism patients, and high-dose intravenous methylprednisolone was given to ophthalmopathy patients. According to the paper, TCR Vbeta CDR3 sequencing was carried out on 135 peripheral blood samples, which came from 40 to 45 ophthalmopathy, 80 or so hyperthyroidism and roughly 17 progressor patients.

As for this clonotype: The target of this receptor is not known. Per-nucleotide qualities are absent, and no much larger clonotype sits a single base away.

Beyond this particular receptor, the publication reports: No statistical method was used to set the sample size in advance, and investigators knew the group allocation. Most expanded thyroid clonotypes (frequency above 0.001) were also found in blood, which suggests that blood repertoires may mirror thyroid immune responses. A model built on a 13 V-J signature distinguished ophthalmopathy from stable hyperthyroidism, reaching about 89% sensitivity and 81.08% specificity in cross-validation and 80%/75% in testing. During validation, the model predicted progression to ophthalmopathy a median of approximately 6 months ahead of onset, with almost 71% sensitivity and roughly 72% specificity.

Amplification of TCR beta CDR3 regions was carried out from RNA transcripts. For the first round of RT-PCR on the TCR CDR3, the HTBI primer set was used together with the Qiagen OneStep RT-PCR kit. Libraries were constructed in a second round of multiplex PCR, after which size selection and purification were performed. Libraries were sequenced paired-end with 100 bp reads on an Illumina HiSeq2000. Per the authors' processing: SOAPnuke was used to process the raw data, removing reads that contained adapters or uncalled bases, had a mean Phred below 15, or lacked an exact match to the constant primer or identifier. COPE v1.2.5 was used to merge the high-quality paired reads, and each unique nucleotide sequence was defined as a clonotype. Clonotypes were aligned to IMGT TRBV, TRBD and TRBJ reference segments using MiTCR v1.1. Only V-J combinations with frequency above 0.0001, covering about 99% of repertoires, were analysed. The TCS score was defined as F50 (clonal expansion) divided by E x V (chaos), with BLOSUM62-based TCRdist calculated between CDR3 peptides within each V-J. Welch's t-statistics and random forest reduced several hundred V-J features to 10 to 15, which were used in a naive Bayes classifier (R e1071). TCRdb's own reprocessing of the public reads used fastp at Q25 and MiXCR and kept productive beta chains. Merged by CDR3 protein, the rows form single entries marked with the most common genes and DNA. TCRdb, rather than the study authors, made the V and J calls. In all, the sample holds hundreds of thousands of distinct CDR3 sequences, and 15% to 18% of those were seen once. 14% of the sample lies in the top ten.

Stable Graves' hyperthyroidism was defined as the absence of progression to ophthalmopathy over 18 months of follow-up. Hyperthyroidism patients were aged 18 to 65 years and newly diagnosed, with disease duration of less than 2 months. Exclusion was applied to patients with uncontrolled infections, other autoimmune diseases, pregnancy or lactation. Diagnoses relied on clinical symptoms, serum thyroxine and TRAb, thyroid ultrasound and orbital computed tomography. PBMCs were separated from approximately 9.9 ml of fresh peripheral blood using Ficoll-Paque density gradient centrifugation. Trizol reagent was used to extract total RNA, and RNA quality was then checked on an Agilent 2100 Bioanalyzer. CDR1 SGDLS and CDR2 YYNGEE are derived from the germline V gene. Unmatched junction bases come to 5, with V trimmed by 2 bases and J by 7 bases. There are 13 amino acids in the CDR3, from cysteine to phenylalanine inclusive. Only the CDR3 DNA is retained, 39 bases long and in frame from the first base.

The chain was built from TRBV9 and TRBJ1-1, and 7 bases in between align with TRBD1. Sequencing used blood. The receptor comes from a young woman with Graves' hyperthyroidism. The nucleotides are TGTGCCAGCAGCGTTAAGGGGGCGAGTGAAGCTTTCTTT. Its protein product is CASSVKGASEAFF.